This TCR beta chain originates from a study of shared clonotypes between healthy human individuals. Overall study findings and caveats: Depth of sequencing was expected to influence donor clonotype sharing. The four-donor shared clonotypes exceeded non-shared clonotypes in generation probability, with non-shared ones scoring lower.

Genomic DNA of each subset was evenly split across several immunoSEQ plates. Assay: immunoSEQ multiplex PCR; the TCRdb copy retains only in-frame clones and omits some. The table has fewer than 850,000 clones, more than 70% seen once. The V gene's germline CDR1 is SGHVS and CDR2 FNYEAQ. This CDR3 contains 11 residues. Trimming took off 6 bases at V and 8 bases at J, with 7 bases between the two ends. Donors included only healthy HIV-negative adults lacking recent acute infections or vaccinations. Concerning this clone: What it recognizes is unknown.

Sequenced sample: memory CD4+ T cells sorted from blood. As for subset: CD45RA-negative fraction. The source of this sequence is a woman in her twenties or thirties in good health. V and J are TRBV7-6 and TRBJ2-2; D unresolved. The CDR3 DNA is TGTGCCAGCAGAAGTGAGGGGGAGCTGTTTTTT. Translated, it gives CASRSEGELFF.